Listed below are T cell receptor beta chains from one sample, sequenced in a study of early T cells in non-severe SARS-CoV-2 infection. TCRdb re-analysed the 5' RACE reads in MiXCR, keeping a single row per CDR3 protein. The sample consists of approximately 62,000 distinct CDR3 sequences, around 12% of them appearing once. The specimen sequenced was whole blood. The source of these receptors is an adult who was a healthcare worker with PCR-confirmed SARS-CoV-2 infection or an uninfected control (not recorded which). Each CDR3 is given with its conserved first and last residue. The D gene is left open where the match is weak. Not all rows give a size; the values are once, few, many and, for expanded clones, a class.

size: few; D: NA; V: TRBV10-3; J: TRBJ1-2; CDR3: CAITTPNYGYTF; DNA: TGTGCCATCACCACACCTAACTATGGCTACACCTTC
size: many; D: TRBD2; V: TRBV9; J: TRBJ2-1; CDR3: CASSVDSGGVYNEQFF; DNA: TGTGCCAGCAGCGTCGATAGCGGGGGGGTATACAATGAGCAGTTCTTC
size: NA; D: TRBD2; V: TRBV6-5; J: TRBJ2-3; CDR3: CASSYSGLVSQYF; DNA: TGTGCCAGCAGTTACTCGGGACTAGTCTCGCAGTATTTT
size: many; D: TRBD2; V: TRBV20-1; J: TRBJ2-3; CDR3: CSAMAAGGGDTQYF; DNA: TGCAGTGCTATGGCAGCGGGAGGAGGTGATACGCAGTATTTT
size: NA; D: TRBD1; V: TRBV29-1; J: TRBJ2-3; CDR3: CSSRTGGELTQYF; DNA: TGCAGCTCAAGGACAGGGGGCGAGTTGACGCAGTATTTT
size: many; D: NA; V: TRBV7-9; J: TRBJ2-4; CDR3: CASSTALNIQYF; DNA: TGTGCCAGCAGCACCGCCTTGAACATTCAGTACTTC
size: few; D: NA; V: TRBV12-3/TRBV12-4; J: TRBJ2-7; CDR3: CASSFRVVRHEQYF; DNA: TGTGCCAGCAGTTTTAGGGTGGTACGGCACGAGCAGTACTTC
size: few; D: TRBD1; V: TRBV10-3; J: TRBJ2-7; CDR3: CAISAPLGQGSYEQYF; DNA: TGTGCCATCAGTGCCCCATTGGGACAGGGGTCCTACGAGCAGTACTTC
size: NA; D: NA; V: TRBV29-1; J: TRBJ2-3; CDR3: CSVEDPWMSQSDTQYF; DNA: TGCAGCGTTGAAGATCCGTGGATGAGTCAGTCGGATACGCAGTATTTT
size: many; D: TRBD2; V: TRBV28; J: TRBJ2-7; CDR3: CASSFNRWTSDNYEQYF; DNA: TGTGCCAGCAGTTTCAACCGATGGACTAGCGACAACTACGAGCAGTACTTC
size: few; D: NA; V: TRBV7-2; J: TRBJ2-5; CDR3: CASSTGIKETQYF; DNA: TGTGCCAGCAGCACCGGGATTAAAGAGACCCAGTACTTC
size: many; D: TRBD2; V: TRBV30; J: TRBJ2-1; CDR3: CAWSDPTSGSYNEQFF; DNA: TGTGCCTGGAGTGACCCGACTAGCGGGAGCTACAATGAGCAGTTCTTC
size: many; D: NA; V: TRBV5-5; J: TRBJ2-7; CDR3: CASSLTGDSVYEQYF; DNA: TGTGCCAGCAGCCTGACCGGGGACTCCGTCTACGAGCAGTACTTC
size: NA; D: NA; V: TRBV7-2; J: TRBJ2-1; CDR3: CASSLSAREQFF; DNA: TGTGCCAGCAGCTTATCCGCCCGGGAGCAGTTCTTC
size: many; D: NA; V: TRBV20-1; J: TRBJ1-1; CDR3: CSARGGNTEAFF; DNA: TGCAGTGCTAGAGGGGGGAACACTGAAGCTTTCTTT
size: NA; D: NA; V: TRBV6-5; J: TRBJ2-2; CDR3: CASSSLITGELFF; DNA: TGTGCCAGCAGTTCCCTGATCACCGGGGAGCTGTTTTTT
size: NA; D: TRBD2; V: TRBV20-1; J: TRBJ2-5; CDR3: CSAPPGGAQETQYF; DNA: TGCAGTGCTCCGCCCGGGGGGGCCCAAGAGACCCAGTACTTC
size: few; D: NA; V: TRBV5-4; J: TRBJ2-7; CDR3: CASSLISTGGEQYF; DNA: TGTGCCAGCAGCTTGATTTCCACAGGCGGCGAGCAGTACTTC
size: few; D: NA; V: TRBV6-4; J: TRBJ2-3; CDR3: CASSARWDSLTSTDTQYF; DNA: TGTGCCAGCAGTGCCCGCTGGGACTCCCTAACTAGCACAGATACGCAGTATTTT
size: few; D: TRBD2; V: TRBV7-2; J: TRBJ2-5; CDR3: CASSFPGLVQETQYF; DNA: TGTGCCAGCAGCTTTCCCGGACTAGTCCAAGAGACCCAGTACTTC
size: many; D: NA; V: TRBV19; J: TRBJ1-2; CDR3: CASGPANYGYTF; DNA: TGTGCCAGTGGCCCTGCTAACTATGGCTACACCTTC
size: few; D: NA; V: TRBV7-2; J: TRBJ1-2; CDR3: CASRRVGVPDYGYTF; DNA: TGTGCCAGCAGGAGAGTAGGGGTACCTGACTATGGCTACACCTTC
size: many; D: NA; V: TRBV10-3; J: TRBJ2-1; CDR3: CATSAFSGVGDEQFF; DNA: TGTGCCACTTCGGCATTTAGCGGCGTCGGGGATGAGCAGTTCTTC
size: many; D: NA; V: TRBV27; J: TRBJ1-4; CDR3: CASSLLGATNEKLFF; DNA: TGTGCCAGCAGTTTATTGGGTGCAACTAATGAAAAACTGTTTTTT
size: few; D: NA; V: TRBV18; J: TRBJ1-1; CDR3: CASSPQAGMVRTEAFF; DNA: TGTGCCAGCTCACCACAGGCAGGGATGGTTCGGACTGAAGCTTTCTTT
size: many; D: TRBD2; V: TRBV5-1; J: TRBJ2-5; CDR3: CASSFGTSGGQETQYF; DNA: TGCGCCAGCAGCTTTGGCACTAGCGGGGGGCAAGAGACCCAGTACTTC
size: few; D: NA; V: TRBV7-6; J: TRBJ1-5; CDR3: CASSPTSRRVGQPQHF; DNA: TGTGCCAGCAGCCCCACCTCAAGAAGGGTTGGACAGCCCCAGCATTTT
size: NA; D: NA; V: TRBV7-2; J: TRBJ2-4; CDR3: CASSLDGRNIQYF; DNA: TGTGCCAGCAGCTTGGACGGAAGAAACATTCAGTACTTC
size: few; D: TRBD1; V: TRBV28; J: TRBJ1-6; CDR3: CASSRDRLNNSPLHF; DNA: TGTGCCAGCAGTCGGGACAGACTCAATAATTCACCCCTCCACTTT
size: NA; D: TRBD1; V: TRBV28; J: TRBJ1-2; CDR3: CASSRDRGPGYTF; DNA: TGTGCCAGCAGCCGTGACAGGGGGCCAGGCTACACCTTC
size: few; D: TRBD1; V: TRBV27; J: TRBJ2-5; CDR3: CASSQDRPYQETQYF; DNA: TGTGCCAGCAGTCAGGACAGGCCCTACCAAGAGACCCAGTACTTC
size: many; D: NA; V: TRBV5-4; J: TRBJ2-7; CDR3: CASSLRVSRVAYEQYF; DNA: TGTGCCAGCAGCTTGAGGGTTTCGCGGGTCGCCTACGAGCAGTACTTC
size: many; D: TRBD2; V: TRBV10-2; J: TRBJ2-1; CDR3: CASSEIGGRAAFF; DNA: TGCGCCAGCAGTGAGATAGGCGGGAGGGCCGCTTTCTTC
size: few; D: NA; V: TRBV19; J: TRBJ2-2; CDR3: CASSILSGANTGELFF; DNA: TGTGCCAGTAGTATTTTATCGGGGGCGAACACCGGGGAGCTGTTTTTT
size: many; D: NA; V: TRBV27; J: TRBJ2-7; CDR3: CASSFRILVGQPAYEQYF; DNA: TGTGCCAGCAGTTTTAGAATTCTAGTCGGACAGCCAGCCTACGAGCAGTACTTC
size: many; D: NA; V: TRBV5-1; J: TRBJ2-5; CDR3: CASSLGGRSEETQYF; DNA: TGCGCCAGCAGCTTGGGGGGGAGGAGCGAAGAGACCCAGTACTTC
size: few; D: NA; V: TRBV5-1; J: TRBJ1-1; CDR3: CASSLDGGQEAFF; DNA: TGCGCCAGCAGCTTGGATGGGGGCCAGGAAGCTTTCTTT
size: many; D: NA; V: TRBV6-1; J: TRBJ1-5; CDR3: CASTGRLSGNQPQHF; DNA: TGTGCCAGCACGGGCAGACTCAGCGGCAATCAGCCCCAGCATTTT
size: many; D: TRBD1; V: TRBV18; J: TRBJ2-7; CDR3: CASSPRTGSDEQYF; DNA: TGTGCCAGCTCACCAAGGACAGGGTCCGACGAGCAGTACTTC
size: NA; D: NA; V: TRBV29-1; J: TRBJ2-1; CDR3: CSVVRASGYNEQFF; DNA: TGCAGCGTTGTTCGGGCCTCCGGGTACAATGAGCAGTTCTTC
size: NA; D: NA; V: TRBV12-3/TRBV12-4; J: TRBJ1-1; CDR3: CASSLFSWGTEAFF; DNA: TGTGCCAGCAGTTTATTTAGTTGGGGCACTGAAGCTTTCTTT
size: many; D: TRBD2; V: TRBV7-2; J: TRBJ2-3; CDR3: CASSTRGSGSTDTQYF; DNA: TGTGCCAGCAGCACCCGCGGTAGCGGGAGCACAGATACGCAGTATTTT
size: many; D: TRBD1; V: TRBV5-1; J: TRBJ2-1; CDR3: CASSNGDSTMNNEQFF; DNA: TGCGCCAGCAGCAACGGGGACAGCACTATGAACAATGAGCAGTTCTTC
size: few; D: NA; V: TRBV5-1; J: TRBJ1-1; CDR3: CASSLRGFTEAFF; DNA: TGCGCCAGCAGCTTAAGGGGGTTTACTGAAGCTTTCTTT
size: NA; D: NA; V: TRBV7-3; J: TRBJ2-7; CDR3: CASSLSLISEQYF; DNA: TGTGCCAGCAGCTTAAGTCTCATTAGCGAGCAGTACTTC
size: many; D: NA; V: TRBV7-2; J: TRBJ2-2; CDR3: CASSLSLFNTGELFF; DNA: TGTGCCAGCAGCTTATCACTTTTTAACACCGGGGAGCTGTTTTTT
size: few; D: NA; V: TRBV5-1; J: TRBJ2-1; CDR3: CASSNPGSQNEQFF; DNA: TGCGCCAGCAGCAACCCCGGGAGTCAGAATGAGCAGTTCTTC
size: few; D: NA; V: TRBV29-1; J: TRBJ2-2; CDR3: CSVGKLLAGELFF; DNA: TGCAGCGTTGGCAAACTGCTCGCCGGGGAGCTGTTTTTT
size: NA; D: NA; V: TRBV29-1; J: TRBJ2-3; CDR3: CSVGESTDTQYF; DNA: TGCAGCGTTGGTGAGTCCACAGATACGCAGTATTTT
size: few; D: NA; V: TRBV29-1; J: TRBJ2-5; CDR3: CSVVITPGFQETQYF; DNA: TGCAGCGTTGTTATTACACCAGGATTCCAAGAGACCCAGTACTTC
size: NA; D: NA; V: TRBV24-1; J: TRBJ1-2; CDR3: CATSEDSNYGYTF; DNA: TGTGCCACCAGTGAGGACAGTAACTATGGCTACACCTTC